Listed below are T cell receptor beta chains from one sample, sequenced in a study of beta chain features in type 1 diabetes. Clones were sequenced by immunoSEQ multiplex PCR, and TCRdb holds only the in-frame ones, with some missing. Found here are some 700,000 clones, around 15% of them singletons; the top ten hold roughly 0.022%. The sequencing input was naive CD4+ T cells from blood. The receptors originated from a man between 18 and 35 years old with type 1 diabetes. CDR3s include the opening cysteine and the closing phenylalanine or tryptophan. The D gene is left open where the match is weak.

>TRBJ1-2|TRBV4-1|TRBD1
CASSQDLDRAFYGYTF
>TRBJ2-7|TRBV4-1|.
CASSPGDRSGSFREQYF
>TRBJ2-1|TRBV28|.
CASSPEGAGGNEQFF
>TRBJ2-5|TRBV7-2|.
CASSLEAGREETQYF
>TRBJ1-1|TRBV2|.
CASSETTVVGEAFF
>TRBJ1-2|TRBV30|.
CAWSTGTAASVGYTF
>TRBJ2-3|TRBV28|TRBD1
CASSDRAQDTQYF
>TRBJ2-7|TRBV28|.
CAGGGLGEQYF
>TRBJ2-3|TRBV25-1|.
CASSDTQRTTDTQYF
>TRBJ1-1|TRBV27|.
CASSSRQYTEAFF
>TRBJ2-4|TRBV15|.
CATSRGGLARDIQYF
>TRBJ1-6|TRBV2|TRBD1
CASSGDRAKSPLHF
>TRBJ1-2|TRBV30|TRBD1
CASPGQGEGYTF
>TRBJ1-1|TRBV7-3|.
CASSPSGGNTEAFF
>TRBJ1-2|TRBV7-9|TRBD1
CASSLAGQGGYTF
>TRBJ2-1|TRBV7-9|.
CASSPRGASDEQFF
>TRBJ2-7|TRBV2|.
CASLVSEQYF
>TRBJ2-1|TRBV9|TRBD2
CASSVETSGGFYNEQFF
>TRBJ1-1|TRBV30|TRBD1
CAWVDRGNTEAFF
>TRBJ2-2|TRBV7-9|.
CASSLVPTPNTGELFF
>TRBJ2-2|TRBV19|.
CASSIDPGVTGELFF
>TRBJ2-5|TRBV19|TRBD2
CAGRKGLAGGETQYF
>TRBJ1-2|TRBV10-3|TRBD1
CAIPGTGDGYTF
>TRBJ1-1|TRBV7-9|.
CASSFRESLNTEAFF
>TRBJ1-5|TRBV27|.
CASRYRGANQPQHF
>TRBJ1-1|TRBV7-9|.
CASSAQRDTEAFF
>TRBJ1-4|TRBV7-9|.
CASSSPGTYEKLFF
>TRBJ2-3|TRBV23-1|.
CASSQSGTFGTDTQYF
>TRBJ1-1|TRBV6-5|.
CASSRDGANTEAFF
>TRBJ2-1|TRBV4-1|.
CASSQVPTPGYNEQFF
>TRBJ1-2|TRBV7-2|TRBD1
CASSTRTGTPGGYTF
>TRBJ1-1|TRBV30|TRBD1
CAWGTGGSTEAFF
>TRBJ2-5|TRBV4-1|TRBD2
CASSQGVAGGIQETQYF
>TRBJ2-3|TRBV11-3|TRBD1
CASRGQESTDTQYF
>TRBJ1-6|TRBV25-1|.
CASSDRGLNSPLHF
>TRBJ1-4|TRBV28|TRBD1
CASSSGTGGNEKLFF
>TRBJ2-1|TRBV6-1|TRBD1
CASRPGQGAGVEQFF
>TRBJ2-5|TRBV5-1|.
CASSLGQGETQYF
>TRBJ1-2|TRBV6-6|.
CASSYSNAGTSYGYTF
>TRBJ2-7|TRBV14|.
CASSQDEYRGEQYF
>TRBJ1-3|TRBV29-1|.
CSVVGQWGPGNTIYF
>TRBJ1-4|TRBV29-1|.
CSATTGVEKLFF
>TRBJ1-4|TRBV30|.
CAWSPVGEKLFF
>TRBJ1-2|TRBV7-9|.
CASRLDGGYTF
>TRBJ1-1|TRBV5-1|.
CASSLAGENTEAFF
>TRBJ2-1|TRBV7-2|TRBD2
CASSRGRGSSYNEQFF
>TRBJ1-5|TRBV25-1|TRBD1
CASSEQGALGNQPQHF
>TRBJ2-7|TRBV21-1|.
CASSKGEGPRSYEQYF
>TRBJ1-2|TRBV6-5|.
CASSYGLGYGYTF
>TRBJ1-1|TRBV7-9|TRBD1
CASSLADRGNTEAFF
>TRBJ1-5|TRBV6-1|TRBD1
CASSGGTGGWNQPQHF
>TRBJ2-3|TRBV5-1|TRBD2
CASSLLSSGGAADTQYF
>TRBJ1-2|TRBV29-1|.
CSVRGQTANYGYTF
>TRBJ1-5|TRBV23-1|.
CARGHEGNQPQHF
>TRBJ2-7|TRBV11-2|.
CASSPDVTYEQYF
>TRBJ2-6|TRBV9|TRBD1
CASSVRDREANVLTF
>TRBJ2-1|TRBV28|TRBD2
CASRTTSGGYNEQFF